The TCR beta chain under discussion was sequenced for a study of cytomegalovirus exposure and HLA in healthy donors. Notes on the study in general: Most subjects had HLA-A and HLA-B alleles reportedly predicted accurately by TCR beta sequences.

Germline lookup yields CDR1 SEHNR and CDR2 FQNEAQ (reference sequence). The CDR3 is made up of 18 amino acids. For this clone: Its antigen is not identified. An end of the junction does not agree with germline; a read error may underlie this.

PCR was performed using 60 Vbeta and 13 Jbeta primers. TCRdb's copy holds only in-frame clones and misses some; the assay was immunoSEQ multiplex PCR. Of roughly 80,000 clones listed, less than 80% are singletons. Sequenced material: PBMCs. This sequence was found in a woman in her 50s in good health and CMV-seropositive. The rearrangement joins TRBV7-9 to TRBJ2-1, with D possibly matching TRBD2 (5 bases). The CDR3 nucleotides read TGTTCCAGCAGGTTACCGGGTAAAGCGCCGGTCCGGGGCAATGAGCAGTTCTTC. Translated, it gives CSSRLPGKAPVRGNEQFF.